Shown below are 16 T cell receptor beta chains from a single sample sequenced in a study of blood T cell repertoires in COVID-19. Profiled with immunoSEQ multiplex PCR; TCRdb holds only in-frame clones, not every one. This sample has approximately 190,000 clones, with 80% found just once. Sequenced: peripheral blood. Receptors originate from a man aged 60-69 years with acute or convalescent COVID-19.

The chain couples TRBV24-1 to TRBJ2-3; D is ambiguous. Germline loops: CDR1 KGHDR, CDR2 SFDVKD. Trimming pared 3 bases from V and 4 bases from J, leaving 7 bases between. The CDR3 is made up of 13 amino acids. CDR3 sequence: CATSDVIADTQYF. The DNA of the CDR3 is TGTGCCACCAGTGATGTTATAGCAGATACGCAGTATTTT.

The rearrangement joins TRBV7-3 to TRBJ2-1; 7 bases fit TRBD2. V lost 2 bases and J lost 4; bases outside the gene matches: 5. This CDR3 has 15 residues. The germline V gene encodes CDR1 SGHTA and CDR2 FQGTGA. The CDR3, as DNA: TGTGCCAGCAGCTTACGGCTAGCGGTTTACAATGAGCAGTTCTTC. Translation: CASSLRLAVYNEQFF.

This clone was observed a handful of times. V is TRBV5-3 and J is TRBJ1-2; 10 bases map to TRBD1. TRBV5-3 is an ORF for which the function is uncertain. J was trimmed by 0 bases and V by 2 bases; bases with no gene match: 10. CDR3 length equals 18 residues. This chain's CDR3 is CARSFVTGGPHTNYGYTF. Here the CDR3 DNA reads TGTGCCAGAAGCTTTGTGACAGGGGGCCCCCATACTAACTATGGCTACACCTTC.

The CDR3 is CASSLMTLAGAYNEQFF. CDR3 coding DNA: TGTGCCAGCAGCTTGATGACCCTAGCGGGGGCCTACAATGAGCAGTTCTTC. The rearrangement joins TRBV5-4 to TRBJ2-1, with 10 bases matching TRBD2. In germline, CDR1 is SGHNT, CDR2 YYREEE (reference sequence). The CDR3 runs to 17 residues. The ends lost 1 base at V and 2 bases at J; junction bases unmatched: 6.

The gene calls are TRBV6-5 and TRBJ1-1; no definite D call. Germline CDR1 reads MNHEY; CDR2 reads SVGAGI. Between the trimmed V and J ends, which lost 7 bases and 3 bases, there was a span of 9 bases. The CDR3 loop spans 12 amino acids. The CDR3 coding sequence is TGTGCCAGCAACGGGTATGACACTGAAGCTTTCTTT. Translated, it gives CASNGYDTEAFF.

The J gene is TRBJ2-7, the V gene TRBV6-2 or TRBV6-3, with 9 bases matching TRBD2. V trimming: 0 bases; J trimming: 6 bases; junction bases outside the gene matches: 3. The CDR3 is 14 amino acids. Germline V gene lookup returns CDR1 MNHEY and CDR2 SVGEGT. CDR3 in DNA: TGTGCCAGCAGTTACTCGCGGGAGGGGGGCGAGCAGTACTTC. Translated, it gives CASSYSREGGEQYF.

This clone has just a few counts. Within the sample, other DNA sequences also encode this same CDR3. The V gene is TRBV5-1, the J gene TRBJ1-2, with TRBD1 matching over 11 bases. This CDR3 region has 16 residues. Germline lookup yields CDR1 SGHRS and CDR2 YFSETQ. The V gene end was trimmed by 4 bases and the J gene end by 4 bases; junction bases not matched to a gene: 9. In DNA form, the CDR3 reads TGCGCCAGCAGCACAGGGACAGGGGGTTCGGGCTATGGCTACACCTTC. Residues: CASSTGTGGSGYGYTF.

The chain combines TRBV7-9 with TRBJ1-1, with 7 bases matching TRBD1. J was trimmed by 5 bases and V by 6 bases; bases with no gene match: 15. CDR1 and CDR2 from the germline V gene are SEHNR and FQNEAQ (reference sequence). The CDR3 extends over 16 amino acids. CDR3 nucleotides: TGTGCCAGCAGTCAAACGACAGGGAGATCCCTTACTGAAGCTTTCTTT. Its translation is CASSQTTGRSLTEAFF.

V and J are TRBV6-1 and TRBJ2-7; 7 bases line up with TRBD2. With V trimmed by 0 bases and J by 0 bases, 5 bases remained unmatched. This CDR3 region has 16 residues. Germline CDR1 and CDR2: MNHNS and SASEGT. The CDR3 loop is CASSEAVAGSSYEQYF. CDR3 coding DNA: TGTGCCAGCAGTGAAGCGGTAGCGGGTAGCTCCTACGAGCAGTACTTC.

This clone came up once. The chain carries TRBV5-1 and TRBJ2-1, with a weak D call TRBD1 (5 bases). Germline-derived CDR1 and CDR2 are SGHRS and YFSETQ. Trimming left V 3 bases short and J 8 bases short, with 9 bases between. There are 12 residues in the CDR3. CDR3 loop: CASSSQGDEQFF. The CDR3 DNA sequence: TGCGCCAGCAGCTCCCAGGGCGATGAGCAGTTCTTC. Complete variable domain (other parts from reference TRBV5-1 and TRBJ2-1): KAGVTQTPRYLIKTRGQQVTLSCSPISGHRSVSWYQQTPGQGLQFLFEYFSETQRNKGNFPGRFSGRQFSNSRSEMNVSTLELGDSALYLCASSSQGDEQFFGPGTRLTVL.

In this sample, this clone turned up once. This sequence joins TRBV5-1 and TRBJ2-6; D may be TRBD1 (5 bases). This CDR3 region has 15 residues. The V end was cut by 4 bases, the J end by 2 bases, with 10 bases between. Germline V lookup: CDR1 SGHRS, CDR2 YFSETQ. CDR3 DNA sequence: TGCGCCAGCAGCCACACAGGAGCTGGGGCCAACGTCCTGACTTTC. Translating it yields CASSHTGAGANVLTF.

The chain carries TRBV25-1 and TRBJ1-1; D gene uncertain. The germline CDR1 and CDR2 sequences are MGHDK and SYGVNS. Trimming pared 8 bases from V and 1 base from J, leaving 11 bases between. The length of the CDR3 is 13 residues. The CDR3 is CASGRGRNTEAFF. In DNA, the CDR3 is TGTGCCAGCGGGCGAGGGCGGAACACTGAAGCTTTCTTT.

The chain has TRBV2 and TRBJ2-1, with 12 bases matching TRBD2. The CDR3 has 17 residues. Trimming at V came to 7 bases and at J to 4 bases, leaving 11 bases not matched to a gene. Germline CDR1 reads SNHLY; CDR2 reads FYNNEI. CDR3 sequence reads: CASMVGLAGSSYNEQFF. In nucleotides, the CDR3 is TGTGCCAGCATGGTCGGACTAGCGGGAAGTTCGTACAATGAGCAGTTCTTC. Supplemented by reference TRBV2 and TRBJ2-1, the full variable domain reads EPEVTQTPSHQVTQMGQEVILRCVPISNHLYFYWYRQILGQKVEFLVSFYNNEISEKSEIFDDQFSVERPDGSNFTLKIRSTKLEDSAMYFCASMVGLAGSSYNEQFFGPGTRLTVL.

The chain combines TRBV29-1 with TRBJ1-2; D might be TRBD1 (6 bases). V gave up 7 bases and J gave up 8 bases, with 11 bases separating them. CDR1 and CDR2 (germline): SQVTM, ANQGSEA. The CDR3 is 10 residues long. The DNA for the CDR3 is TGCAGCGCCAGACAGGTAGGCTACACCTTC. Residues: CSARQVGYTF.

This rearrangement joins TRBV9 to TRBJ1-3, with D possibly being TRBD1 (5 bases). The CDR3 loop spans 16 amino acids. V lost 0 bases and J 0 bases, leaving 10 bases between the germline ends. Germline V CDR1 and CDR2: SGDLS, YYNGEE. This CDR3 is CASSVGGGTSGNTIYF. The CDR3 DNA is TGTGCCAGCAGCGTAGGGGGAGGGACCTCTGGAAACACCATATATTTT.

This clone was found once. The V gene is TRBV4-3, the J gene TRBJ1-4; D ambiguous. Germline V gives CDR1 LGHNA, CDR2 YSLEER. The CDR3 sequence is 14 residues long. The V end lost 4 bases, the J end lost 7 bases, and 13 bases lay between the germline ends. The CDR3 coding sequence is TGCGCCAGCAGCCGCACAGTGGGTACTGAAAAACTGTTTTTT. This sequence encodes CASSRTVGTEKLFF.